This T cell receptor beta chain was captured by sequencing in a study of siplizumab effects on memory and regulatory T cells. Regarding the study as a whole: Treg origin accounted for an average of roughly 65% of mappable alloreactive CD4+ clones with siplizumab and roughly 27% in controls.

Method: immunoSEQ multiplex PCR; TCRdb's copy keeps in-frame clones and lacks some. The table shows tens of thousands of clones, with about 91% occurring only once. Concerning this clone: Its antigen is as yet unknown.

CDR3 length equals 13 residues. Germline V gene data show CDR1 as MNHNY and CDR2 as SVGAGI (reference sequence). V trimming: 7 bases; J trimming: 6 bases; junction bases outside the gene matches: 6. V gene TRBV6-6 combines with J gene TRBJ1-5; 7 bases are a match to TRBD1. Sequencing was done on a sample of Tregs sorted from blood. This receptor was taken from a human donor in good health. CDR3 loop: CASNDRAGQPQHF. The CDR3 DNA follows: TGTGCCAGCAACGACAGGGCGGGTCAGCCCCAGCATTTT.